This T cell receptor beta chain was documented in a study of T cell changes during pregnancy in multiple sclerosis. The assay was immunoSEQ multiplex PCR, and TCRdb's table has in-frame clones only and misses some. The table records 60,000 or so clones, about 91% of them present only once. V was pared by 1 base and J by 2 bases, with 17 bases between. Germline V CDR1 and CDR2: SGHTA, FQGNSA. This CDR3 is built from 17 residues. The material was peripheral blood, obtained before pregnancy. The chain uses TRBV7-2 and TRBJ2-5; a weak D match, TRBD2 (7 bases). The source of this sequence is a female donor with multiple sclerosis, enrolled in a pregnancy study. For the CDR3, the DNA is TGTGCCAGCAGCTTAGGAGGGGGGGGTAGATTTCAAGAGACCCAGTACTTC. This gives the protein CASSLGGGGRFQETQYF.